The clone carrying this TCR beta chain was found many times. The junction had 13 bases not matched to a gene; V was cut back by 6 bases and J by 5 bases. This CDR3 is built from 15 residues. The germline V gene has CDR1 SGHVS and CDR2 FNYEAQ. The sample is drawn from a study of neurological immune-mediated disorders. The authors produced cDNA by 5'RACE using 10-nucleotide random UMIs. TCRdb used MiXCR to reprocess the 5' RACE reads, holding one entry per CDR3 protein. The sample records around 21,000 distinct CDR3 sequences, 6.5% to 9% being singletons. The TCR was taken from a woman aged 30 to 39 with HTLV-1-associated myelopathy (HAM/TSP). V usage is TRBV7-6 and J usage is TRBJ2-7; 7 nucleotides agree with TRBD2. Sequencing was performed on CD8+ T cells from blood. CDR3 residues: CASSLKTGTTNEQYF. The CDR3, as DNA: TGTGCCAGCAGTCTTAAGACCGGGACTACGAACGAGCAGTACTTC.